Below are 8 T cell receptor beta chains sequenced from a single sample in a study of breast tumors, draining lymph nodes, adjacent tissues. MiXCR, applied by TCRdb to the multiplex PCR reads, yields one record per CDR3 protein. The sample lists under 75,000 distinct CDR3 sequences; roughly 57% were seen once. The sequenced material came from breast tumor tissue. All receptors come from a female donor with breast cancer. Some clones in this sample may be carry-over from other donors' samples.

The chain combines TRBV7-3 with TRBJ2-6; D not resolved. CDR1 and CDR2 (germline): SGHTA, FQGTGA. This CDR3 region has 16 residues. Trimming removed 10 bases from V and 0 bases from J, with 16 bases in between. CDR3 in DNA: TGTGCCACCCCGACCATCGCCCCCTCTGGGGCCAACGTCCTGACTTTC. As protein: CATPTIAPSGANVLTF.

CDR3 sequence (DNA): TGTGCCAGCAGTTTAGGACGGGGGGCGAGCGAGCAGTACTTC. It encodes CASSLGRGASEQYF. The rearrangement links TRBV12-3 or TRBV12-4 to TRBJ2-7; a weak D match, TRBD2 (7 bases). V lost 1 base and J 6 bases, leaving 13 bases between the germline ends. CDR3 size: 14 residues.

This clonotype was detected only a few times. This chain connects TRBV10-1 to TRBJ2-1; a weak D match, TRBD2 (6 bases). The V end lost 2 bases, the J end lost 9 bases, and 14 bases lay between the germline ends. Germline V CDR1 and CDR2: WNHNN, SYGVQD (reference sequence). CDR3 length: 14 residues. The CDR3 spells CASSEGLARGEQFF. The CDR3 nucleotides read TGCGCCAGCAGTGAGGGTCTAGCGAGGGGTGAGCAGTTCTTC.

This clonotype was detected once. One end of the junction varies from germline; a read error may be responsible. The rearrangement uses TRBV15 and TRBJ2-1; 7 nucleotides agree with TRBD2. This CDR3 has 16 residues. The germline gives CDR1 LNHNV, CDR2 YYDKDF (reference sequence). CDR3 amino acids: CATSREAGVYYNEQFF. CDR3 DNA: TGTGCCACCAGTAGAGAGGCGGGAGTCTACTACAATGAGCAGTTCTTC.

The chain is built from TRBV20-1 and TRBJ2-3; D unclear. The V gene's germline CDR1 is DFQATT and CDR2 SNEGSKA (reference sequence). V was shortened by 4 bases and J by 2 bases, with 7 bases between the two germline ends. This CDR3 contains 12 residues. The CDR3 DNA follows: TGCAGTGCTATGCTCCCCACAGATACGCAGTATTTT. Its translation: CSAMLPTDTQYF.

J is TRBJ2-1 and V is TRBV7-8; a possible D gene is TRBD1 (6 bases). Germline V gene data show CDR1 as SGHVS and CDR2 as FQNEAQ. Trimming took off 4 bases at V and 7 bases at J, with 17 bases between the two ends. The CDR3 loop spans 15 amino acids. CDR3 sequence reads: CASSYLRTDFNEQFF. CDR3 nucleotide sequence: TGTGCCAGCAGCTACCTAAGGACAGATTTTAATGAGCAGTTCTTC.

The V and J genes are TRBV29-1 and TRBJ2-5; D is unresolved. Trimming removed 0 bases from V and 5 bases from J, with 4 bases in between. Germline CDR1 is SQVTM and CDR2 is ANQGSEA. The CDR3 runs 11 residues. As DNA, the CDR3 is TGCAGCGTTGAAGAGGGGGAGACCCAGTACTTC. It is translated as CSVEEGETQYF.

The V and J genes are TRBV9 and TRBJ2-3; D tentatively reads TRBD1 or TRBD2 (5 bases each). The CDR3 is made up of 15 amino acids. Germline CDR1 and CDR2: SGDLS and YYNGEE. The V end lost 9 bases, the J end lost 0 bases, and 17 bases lay between the germline ends. The CDR3 loop is CATPGLRVSTDTQYF. CDR3 in DNA: TGTGCCACACCAGGGTTGAGGGTTAGCACAGATACGCAGTATTTT.